This paragraph reports one T cell receptor (beta chain). Its antigen is unknown. No much larger clone exists at a distance of one base, and base qualities are not known. Collaborating institutions collected whole blood in K2EDTA tubes following their own protocols. Collaborator samples were shipped for TCRbeta analysis as frozen whole blood, isolated PBMCs, or DNA extracted from either sample type. The source of the sample is a study of blood T cell repertoires in COVID-19 (TCRdb year 2020). Looking at the study overall: Collaborator samples came from the United States, Italy and Spain and covered acute and convalescent phases of COVID-19. The dataset comprised deeply sampled blood TCRbeta repertoires from subjects exposed to, actively infected with, or recovered from COVID-19. A freely available public database, intended as a resource for researchers studying the immune response to SARS-CoV-2, is where the repertoires were released. Sample metadata almost always included a de-identified subject ID, COVID-19 status, age in years and sex. HLA class I and class II types, where available, came from metadata supplied by the sample provider rather than from assay-based typing. The samples were drawn from the first 160 participants of the ongoing ImmuneRACE study and from more than 1,000 subjects provided by 6 global collaborators. The prospective study material was composed of cDNA or gDNA derived from T cells, B-cell-depleted T cells, or PBMCs. Points the paper makes about the study in general: Clinical and demographic metadata were provided uncurated, with the amount varying by source and participant.

The immunoSEQ Assay, a bias-controlled multiplex PCR, was used to amplify TCRbeta CDR3 regions from genomic DNA. The study's own analysis went as follows. Within the assay, amplification of reference gene primers was used to estimate how many nucleated cells each sample contained. Sequence reads were collapsed and filtered to measure the absolute abundance of every unique TCRbeta CDR3 rearrangement. For each sample, productive Simpson clonality was calculated as the square root of Simpson's diversity index across productive rearrangements. TCRdb carries this immuneACCESS record with in-frame sequences only. Its versions omit some clonotypes, under half of them owing to an unresolved V gene in the studies checked, with the rest unexplained. Clone size and V and J calls were adopted from that table, with D and trimming inferred from the DNA. The sample records under 130,000 clones, 81% of which are singletons. Of the sample, approximately 38% falls within the top ten clones.

Its CDR3 holds 15 amino acids, cysteine through phenylalanine. The DNA shown is the 45-base CDR3, in frame from base 1. CDR1 is given as ENHRY and CDR2 as SYGVKD, both from the germline V gene. Clipping removes 4 bases from V and 2 bases from J, with 5 as the unmatched junction base count. The rearrangement combines TRBV10-3 with TRBJ2-3; 8 of the junction bases match TRBD1. Sample: peripheral blood. The receptor was isolated from an elderly man with acute or convalescent COVID-19. Here is the DNA: TGTGCCATCAGTGGCGACAGGGGTCCCACAGATACGCAGTATTTT. Translated, it gives CAISGDRGPTDTQYF.